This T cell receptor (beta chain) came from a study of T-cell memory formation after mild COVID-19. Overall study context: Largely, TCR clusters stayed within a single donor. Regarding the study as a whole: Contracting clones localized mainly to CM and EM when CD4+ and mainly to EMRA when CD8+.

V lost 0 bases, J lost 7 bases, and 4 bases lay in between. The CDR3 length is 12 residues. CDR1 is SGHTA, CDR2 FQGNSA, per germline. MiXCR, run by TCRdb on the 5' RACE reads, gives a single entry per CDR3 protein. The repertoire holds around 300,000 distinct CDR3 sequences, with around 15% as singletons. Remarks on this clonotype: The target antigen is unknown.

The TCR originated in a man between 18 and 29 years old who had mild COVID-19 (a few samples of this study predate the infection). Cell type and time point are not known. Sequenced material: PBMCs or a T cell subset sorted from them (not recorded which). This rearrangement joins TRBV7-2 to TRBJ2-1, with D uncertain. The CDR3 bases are TGTGCCAGCAGCTTAGCTAGGAATGAGCAGTTCTTC. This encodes CASSLARNEQFF.